This T cell receptor (beta chain) stems from a study of T cells after yellow fever vaccination. In making TCR cDNA, 5'RACE template switching added a universal primer site and UMIs to it. Using its own MiXCR run on the 5' RACE reads, TCRdb lists one record per CDR3 protein. The repertoire has about 85,000 distinct CDR3 sequences, about an eighth of them found once; the top ten carry around 24%. The germline V and J ends were trimmed by 1 base and 6 bases, with 9 bases remaining between them. Germline loops: CDR1 MGHRA, CDR2 YSYEKL. The CDR3 length is 14 residues. This specimen was CD8+ T cells not binding an NS4B(214-222) dextramer, sorted from PBMCs, taken approximately 22 days after the first yellow fever vaccination. This sequence joins TRBV4-1 and TRBJ2-2, with D possibly being TRBD2 (6 bases). The clonotype comes from a man aged 18 to 35 who received the YFV17D yellow fever vaccine. The CDR3, as DNA: TGCGCCAGCAGCCAAGCGTCGGGGGCCGGGGAGCTGTTTTTT. Its protein is CASSQASGAGELFF.